This T cell receptor (beta chain) is drawn from a study of blood T cell repertoires in COVID-19. About the research overall: T cells, B-cell-depleted T cells, or PBMCs provided the cDNA or gDNA that served as material.

Source study methods: Quantification of nucleated cells was approximated via reference gene primer amplification. TCRdb's table, derived via immunoSEQ multiplex PCR, lists solely in-frame clones and lacks some. V and J calls and clone size are given by that table; D and trimming were obtained from the DNA. This sample has about 200,000 clones, with 81% found just once. The CDR3 totals 15 residues. Trimming took 0 bases from V and 4 from J, leaving 12 bases between them. Germline V gives CDR1 MNHEY, CDR2 SMNVEV (reference sequence). The receptor's source is a woman older than 75 with acute or convalescent COVID-19. The chain recombines TRBV27 with TRBJ1-1, with D uncertain. The sequenced sample was peripheral blood. The CDR3, as DNA: TGTGCCAGCAGTTTATCGGGCGTCGAGGGCACTGAAGCTTTCTTT. It specifies CASSLSGVEGTEAFF.